The rows below give T cell receptor beta chains drawn from one sample of a study of PD-L1 blockade in urothelial cancer. Some clones are missing from TCRdb's copy, which holds only in-frame ones; the method was immunoSEQ multiplex PCR. The table records 41,000 or so clones, 70% to 90% of them present only once. The starting material was PBMCs, obtained around atezolizumab (anti-PD-L1) treatment. The receptors here all came from a man aged 65 to 85 with urothelial cancer. Both conserved end residues are part of each CDR3. D genes are given only for firm matches. A row's size may be missing; if present it is once, few, many or a size class.

>TRBJ2-1|TRBV28|NA|TRBD2
CASSLDGTSGYNEQFF
TGTGCCAGCAGTTTGGACGGGACTAGCGGGTACAATGAGCAGTTCTTC
>TRBJ1-2|TRBV27|NA|NA
CASSSRGWYGYTF
TGTGCCAGCAGTAGCAGGGGTTGGTATGGCTACACCTTC
>TRBJ2-1|TRBV18|NA|TRBD2
CASSPVLTSGSPYNEQFF
TGTGCCAGCTCACCAGTTTTGACTAGCGGGAGTCCCTACAATGAGCAGTTCTTC
>TRBJ2-1|TRBV19|once|NA
CASSIREKEYEQFF
TGTGCCAGTAGTATACGGGAGAAGGAGTATGAGCAGTTCTTC
>TRBJ2-7|TRBV29-1|NA|NA
CSVGTEYFYEQYF
TGCAGCGTTGGCACGGAGTACTTCTACGAGCAGTACTTC
>TRBJ2-1|TRBV11-2|NA|NA
CASSFILYNEQFF
TGTGCCAGCAGCTTTATTCTGTACAATGAGCAGTTCTTC
>TRBJ2-1|TRBV28|NA|TRBD1
CASSLMGQGNEQFF
TGTGCCAGCAGTTTGATGGGACAGGGAAATGAGCAGTTCTTC
>TRBJ1-1|TRBV29-1|NA|NA
CSVAGSGTEAFF
TGCAGCGTCGCAGGGTCGGGCACTGAAGCTTTCTTT
>TRBJ2-7|TRBV6-5|few|TRBD1
CASRRTGSYEQYF
TGTGCCAGCAGGAGGACAGGCTCCTACGAGCAGTACTTC
>TRBJ1-1|TRBV14|once|NA
CASSQEEWGLAFF
TGTGCCAGCAGCCAAGAGGAATGGGGACTGGCTTTCTTT
>TRBJ1-2|TRBV6-1|NA|TRBD1
CASIRGTGYPYGYTF
TGTGCCAGCATAAGAGGGACAGGGTATCCCTATGGCTACACCTTC
>TRBJ2-7|TRBV5-8|medium-sized|NA
CASSPHRVRSYEQYF
TGTGCCAGCAGCCCCCACAGGGTTAGGTCCTACGAGCAGTACTTC
>TRBJ1-2|TRBV5-1|NA|NA
CASSSTGTNYGYTF
TGCGCCAGCAGCTCCACAGGGACCAACTATGGCTACACCTTC
>TRBJ2-7|TRBV28|NA|TRBD2
CASSLPGLAGNSYEQYF
TGTGCCAGCAGTCTCCCGGGACTAGCGGGAAACTCCTACGAGCAGTACTTC
>TRBJ1-4|TRBV7-2|NA|TRBD1
CASSPPDRVNEKLFF
TGTGCCAGCAGCCCGCCGGACAGGGTTAATGAAAAACTGTTTTTT
>TRBJ2-1|TRBV19|few|TRBD2
CASTELAGGYNEQFF
TGTGCCAGTACCGAACTAGCGGGAGGGTACAATGAGCAGTTCTTC
>TRBJ2-7|TRBV27|NA|TRBD2
CASGGGRDTYEQYF
TGTGCCAGCGGGGGGGGGAGGGATACCTACGAGCAGTACTTC
>TRBJ2-2|TRBV5-4|few|NA
CASSSGTLGAGELFF
TGTGCCAGCAGCTCCGGGACATTAGGGGCCGGGGAGCTGTTTTTT
>TRBJ1-4|TRBV10-2|NA|TRBD1
CASSESTGGGDEKLFF
TGCGCCAGCAGTGAGTCGACAGGGGGAGGGGATGAAAAACTGTTTTTT
>TRBJ2-5|TRBV2|NA|TRBD2
CASVSGRGIGETQYF
TGTGCCAGTGTTAGCGGGAGAGGAATTGGGGAGACCCAGTACTTC
>TRBJ2-1|TRBV28|NA|TRBD2
CASSLPPGSGSYNEQFF
TGTGCCAGCAGTCTTCCCCCGGGGAGCGGGAGCTACAATGAGCAGTTCTTC
>TRBJ2-3|TRBV5-1|NA|NA
CASSLEGSGDTQYF
TGCGCCAGCAGCTTGGAGGGTTCGGGGGATACGCAGTATTTT
>TRBJ2-5|TRBV19|few|TRBD1
CASSSGTGGEGETQYF
TGTGCCAGTAGTTCGGGAACAGGGGGTGAGGGGGAGACCCAGTACTTC
>TRBJ2-1|TRBV2|few|NA
CASTRNNEQFF
TGTGCCAGCACCAGAAATAATGAGCAGTTCTTC
>TRBJ1-5|TRBV6-1|NA|TRBD1
CATLRQGAQPQHF
TGTGCCACCCTACGACAGGGGGCTCAGCCCCAGCATTTT
>TRBJ1-2|TRBV5-1|NA|TRBD1
CASSSGQGSLGGYTF
TGCGCCAGCAGTTCGGGACAGGGAAGTTTGGGCGGCTACACCTTC
>TRBJ2-1|TRBV5-1|NA|TRBD2
CASSLVPSGSYNEQFF
TGCGCCAGCAGCTTGGTTCCTAGCGGGAGCTACAATGAGCAGTTCTTC